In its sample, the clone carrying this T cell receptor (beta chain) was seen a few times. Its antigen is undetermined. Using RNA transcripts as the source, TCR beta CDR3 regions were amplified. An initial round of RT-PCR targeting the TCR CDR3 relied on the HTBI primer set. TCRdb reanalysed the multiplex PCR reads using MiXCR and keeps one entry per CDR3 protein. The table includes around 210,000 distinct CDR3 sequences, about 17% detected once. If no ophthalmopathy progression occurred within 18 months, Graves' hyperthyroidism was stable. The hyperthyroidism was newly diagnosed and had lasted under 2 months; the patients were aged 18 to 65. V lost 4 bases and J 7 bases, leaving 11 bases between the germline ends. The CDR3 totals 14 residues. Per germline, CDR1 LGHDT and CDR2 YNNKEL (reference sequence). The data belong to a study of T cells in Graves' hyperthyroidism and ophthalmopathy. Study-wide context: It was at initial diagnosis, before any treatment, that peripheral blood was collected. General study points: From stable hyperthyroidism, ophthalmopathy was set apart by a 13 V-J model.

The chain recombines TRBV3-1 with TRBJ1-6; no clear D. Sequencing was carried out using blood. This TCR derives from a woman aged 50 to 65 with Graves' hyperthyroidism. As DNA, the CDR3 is TGTGCCAGCAGCCCCACACAAGAAAATTCACCCCTCCACTTT. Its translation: CASSPTQENSPLHF. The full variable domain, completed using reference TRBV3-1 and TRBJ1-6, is DTAVSQTPKYLVTQMGNDKSIKCEQNLGHDTMYWYKQDSKKFLKIMFSYNNKELIINETVPNRFSPKSPDKAHLNLHINSLELGDSAVYFCASSPTQENSPLHFGNGTRLTVT.